These T cell receptor beta chains were read from a single sample in a study of CD8 T cells in Susac syndrome. TCRdb redid the calling of the immunoSEQ multiplex PCR reads with MiXCR, one entry per CDR3 protein. In the table there are 210,000 or so distinct CDR3 sequences, about 90% of which are singletons. Sequences were obtained from CD8+ T cells from PBMCs. Every receptor here comes from a human donor with multiple sclerosis. CDR3s include the opening cysteine and the closing phenylalanine or tryptophan. A D gene is named only where the DNA matches it firmly. Size values are once, few and many counts, or a class for expanded clones, and some rows have none.

j_call clone_size d_call v_call cdr3_aa cdr3_nt
TRBJ2-1 - TRBD2 TRBV29-1 CSAIGLAGHNEQFF TGCAGCGCGATCGGTCTAGCGGGACACAATGAGCAGTTCTTC
TRBJ2-5 - TRBD2 TRBV3-1 CASSPRVAGHQETQYF TGTGCCAGCAGCCCTCGGGTAGCGGGGCACCAAGAGACCCAGTACTTC
TRBJ1-2 - - TRBV11-2 CASSHGTFSGYTF TGTGCCAGCAGCCACGGGACCTTCTCTGGCTACACCTTC
TRBJ1-2 few TRBD1 TRBV12-3/TRBV12-4 CASSVNPARGDGYTF TGTGCCAGCAGCGTAAACCCCGCCAGGGGGGATGGCTACACCTTC
TRBJ1-2 - - TRBV6-5 CASSYSSTANYGYTF TGTGCCAGCAGTTACTCTTCCACGGCTAACTATGGCTACACCTTC
TRBJ1-2 - - TRBV18 CASSPNSPGNSHGYTF TGTGCCAGCTCACCCAATTCGCCAGGGAATTCGCATGGCTACACCTTC
TRBJ1-1 once - TRBV20-1 CSARDPGEAFF TGCAGTGCTAGGGACCCAGGGGAAGCTTTCTTT
TRBJ1-1 - - TRBV12-3/TRBV12-4 CASSFRGALNTEAFF TGTGCCAGCAGTTTCCGTGGGGCTCTGAACACTGAAGCTTTCTTT
TRBJ2-3 - - TRBV24-1 CATSDLRRDGTDTQYF TGTGCCACCAGTGATTTGAGGCGGGATGGAACAGATACGCAGTATTTT
TRBJ1-1 - - TRBV7-9 CASLQLTVPTPGGNTEAFF TGTGCCAGCCTACAGCTTACCGTCCCGACGCCCGGGGGGAACACTGAAGCTTTCTTT
TRBJ2-7 - TRBD1 TRBV11-2 CASSSQFLTTQGSYEQYF TGTGCCAGCAGCTCCCAATTCCTCACCACACAGGGGAGCTACGAGCAGTACTTC
TRBJ2-1 once - TRBV12-3/TRBV12-4 CASSLTPRHNEQFF TGTGCCAGCAGTTTAACCCCCCGGCACAATGAGCAGTTCTTC
TRBJ2-3 - TRBD1 TRBV7-9 CASSLVGQIFTDTQYF TGTGCCAGCAGCTTAGTGGGACAGATCTTCACAGATACGCAGTATTTT
TRBJ1-5 - - TRBV6-5 CASARTRPSNQPQHF TGTGCCAGCGCACGTACCCGCCCTAGCAATCAGCCCCAGCATTTT
TRBJ2-1 - TRBD1 TRBV12-3/TRBV12-4 CASGADRGGNEQFF TGTGCCAGCGGGGCGGACAGGGGGGGCAATGAGCAGTTCTTC
TRBJ2-7 few - TRBV12-3/TRBV12-4 CASSLNSVAEQYF TGTGCCAGCAGTTTAAACTCGGTCGCCGAGCAGTACTTC
TRBJ2-7 - - TRBV6-4 CASGGPAPYEQYF TGTGCCAGCGGCGGACCAGCCCCCTACGAGCAGTACTTC
TRBJ1-1 - - TRBV10-2 CASRVSGGEAFF TGCGCCAGCAGAGTTTCGGGGGGGGAAGCTTTCTTT
TRBJ2-3 - - TRBV5-4 CASSLKGTIPDTQYF TGTGCCAGCAGCTTGAAGGGGACGATCCCAGATACGCAGTATTTT
TRBJ1-1 - - TRBV9 CASSVGTASEAFF TGTGCCAGCAGCGTCGGCACGGCAAGTGAAGCTTTCTTT
TRBJ2-2 - - TRBV20-1 CSATETGELFF TGCAGTGCTACGGAAACCGGGGAGCTGTTTTTT
TRBJ2-7 - - TRBV13 CASSFRTGGPSEQYF TGTGCCAGCAGCTTCAGGACCGGGGGGCCCTCCGAGCAGTACTTC
TRBJ1-5 - - TRBV19 CASSILGPTGGQPQHF TGTGCCAGTAGTATCTTGGGACCGACCGGGGGTCAGCCCCAGCATTTT
TRBJ1-1 once - TRBV7-9 CASSSLAGDTEAFF TGTGCCAGCAGCTCCCTGGCAGGGGACACTGAAGCTTTCTTT
TRBJ2-7 - TRBD2 TRBV19 CASSMSGLAGERYEQYF TGTGCCAGTAGTATGAGTGGACTAGCGGGAGAGCGCTACGAGCAGTACTTC
TRBJ1-1 - - TRBV7-6 CASSPQTGRNTEAFF TGTGCCAGCAGCCCCCAGACAGGCCGGAACACTGAAGCTTTCTTT
TRBJ2-5 - - TRBV12-3/TRBV12-4 CASSLMDYGETQYF TGTGCCAGCAGTTTGATGGACTATGGCGAGACCCAGTACTTC
TRBJ2-7 few TRBD2 TRBV12-3/TRBV12-4 CATSGRTGEQYF TGTGCCACTAGCGGGAGGACTGGAGAGCAGTACTTC
TRBJ1-2 once - TRBV19 CASSIGMVEAKHGYTF TGTGCCAGTAGTATTGGTATGGTGGAAGCGAAGCATGGCTACACCTTC
TRBJ2-5 - TRBD2 TRBV3-1 CASSQETSGGETQYF TGTGCCAGCAGCCAAGAGACTAGCGGGGGTGAGACCCAGTACTTC
TRBJ2-7 - TRBD2 TRBV7-9 CASRAGGAMGSEQYF TGTGCCAGCCGCGCGGGAGGCGCTATGGGTAGCGAGCAGTACTTC
TRBJ2-2 - - TRBV10-3 CAISESSIGELFF TGTGCCATCAGTGAGTCCAGCATAGGGGAGCTGTTTTTT